This T cell receptor beta chain was obtained from a study of T cell changes during pregnancy in multiple sclerosis. Sequencing used immunoSEQ multiplex PCR; TCRdb keeps in-frame clones, though not all of them. The sample holds about 36,000 clones; almost 95% are singletons and the top ten take about 0.4%. CDR1 and CDR2 from the germline V gene are SNHLY and FYNNEI. Germline trimming cut 2 bases from V and 5 bases from J; bases unmatched to any gene: 3. The CDR3 is made up of 15 amino acids. The source was CD4+ T cells from peripheral blood mononuclear cells, collected in the third trimester of pregnancy. This chain joins TRBV2 and TRBJ1-6, with 7 bases that match TRBD1. The sequence was obtained from a female donor in good health, enrolled as a control in a pregnancy study. The CDR3 nucleotides are TGTGCCAGCAGTGAAAACAGGGGAAATAATTCACCCCTCCACTTT. Translation gives CASSENRGNNSPLHF.